The 27 T cell receptor beta chains listed next were all sequenced from one sample in a study of T-cell reconstitution after alpha-beta-depleted transplantation in children. Unique molecular identifiers were incorporated into the prepared TCRbeta library. One entry per CDR3 protein results from TCRdb running MiXCR on the PCR reads. The sample lists roughly 420,000 distinct CDR3 sequences, around 15% occurring once. Material: PBMCs, mostly from graft donor cells, obtained 360 days after TCRalphabeta/CD19-depleted stem cell transplant. The receptors were sampled from a boy less than two years old who had a stem cell transplant for Wiskott-Aldrich syndrome, so the T cells may come from the graft donor.

This clonotype has a handful of counts. The chain carries TRBV12-3 or TRBV12-4 and TRBJ1-5; 10 bases map to TRBD1. This CDR3 has 17 residues. Trimming at V came to 2 bases and at J to 3 bases, leaving 7 bases not matched to a gene. CDR3 in amino acids: CASSLKTGGGYNQPQHF. The CDR3 DNA reads as TGTGCCAGCAGTTTAAAGACAGGGGGCGGGTACAATCAGCCCCAGCATTTT.

The genes are TRBV30 and TRBJ2-1; perhaps TRBD2 as D (5 bases). The CDR3 loop spans 14 amino acids. The germline V gene encodes CDR1 GTSNPN and CDR2 SVGIG (reference sequence). Trimming took 0 bases from V and 3 from J, leaving 9 bases between them. CDR3 nucleotide sequence: TGTGCCTGGAGTGTAAACGGGAACTACAATGAGCAGTTCTTC. Amino acid sequence: CAWSVNGNYNEQFF.

V and J are TRBV5-1 and TRBJ2-2; D is unresolved. The germline CDR1 and CDR2 sequences are SGHRS and YFSETQ. V lost 4 bases and J 4 bases, leaving 11 bases between the germline ends. The CDR3 has 14 residues. As DNA, the CDR3 is TGCGCCAGCAGCCCAAAGGGTTTCACCGGGGAGCTGTTTTTT. This codes for CASSPKGFTGELFF.

The rearrangement joins TRBV14 to TRBJ1-5, with D possibly matching TRBD1 (5 bases). The CDR3 covers 13 residues. Germline CDR1 reads SGHDN; CDR2 reads FVKESK. V dropped 3 bases and J dropped 13 bases, with 16 bases sitting between them. The CDR3 reads CASSQAGTKYQHF. The CDR3 region has the DNA TGTGCCAGCAGCCAGGCCGGGACGAAATATCAGCATTTT.

V gene TRBV20-1 combines with J gene TRBJ2-2; D not resolved. Trimming stripped 3 bases from V and 7 bases from J, with 9 bases between. The CDR3 is 12 residues long. Germline V gene data show CDR1 as DFQATT and CDR2 as SNEGSKA (reference sequence). DNA for the CDR3: TGCAGTGCTAGCGGTGCGATCGGGGAGCTGTTTTTT. Protein sequence: CSASGAIGELFF.

A few counts support this clonotype. The chain couples TRBV29-1 to TRBJ1-1, with no clear D. This CDR3 region has 12 residues. The V and J ends lost 3 bases and 1 base respectively, with 6 bases between them. CDR1 and CDR2 (germline): SQVTM, ANQGSEA. DNA of the CDR3: TGCAGCGTTGATAGACGGAACACTGAAGCTTTCTTT. Protein product: CSVDRRNTEAFF.

This clonotype turned up a few times. This chain joins TRBV28 and TRBJ2-3; 10 bases are a match to TRBD2. V trimming: 7 bases; J trimming: 6 bases; junction bases outside the gene matches: 7. The CDR3 sequence is 14 residues long. The germline V gene encodes CDR1 MDHEN and CDR2 SYDVKM. This CDR3 reads CASNLLAGRDTQYF. The CDR3 DNA follows: TGTGCCAGCAATCTACTAGCGGGGCGGGATACGCAGTATTTT.

The gene calls are TRBV30 and TRBJ2-7; no clear D. The CDR3 spans 12 residues. Per the germline V gene, CDR1 is GTSNPN and CDR2 is SVGIG (reference sequence). V lost 2 bases and J lost 0, with 5 bases in between. The chain's CDR3 is CAWSYPSYEQYF. CDR3 coding DNA: TGTGCCTGGAGTTATCCCTCCTACGAGCAGTACTTC.

This clonotype has more than one count but fewer than ten. V gene TRBV12-3 or TRBV12-4 combines with J gene TRBJ2-1; tentative D call: TRBD1 (6 bases). This CDR3 has 15 residues. V was cut by 7 bases and J by 8 bases, with 21 bases left in between. DNA for the CDR3: TGTGCCAGCACCTTCGGCGGCAGGGGTTCGGATGAGCAGTTCTTC. The encoded protein is CASTFGGRGSDEQFF.

V is TRBV29-1 and J is TRBJ2-1; D is perhaps TRBD2 (6 bases). Germline V gene data show CDR1 as SQVTM and CDR2 as ANQGSEA. With 6 bases removed from V and 3 bases from J, the gap between germline ends came to 12 bases. This CDR3 is 13 amino acids long. Here the CDR3 reads CSVRMTSYNEQFF. For the CDR3, the DNA is TGCAGCGTCCGAATGACTAGCTACAATGAGCAGTTCTTC.

The chain is built from TRBV12-3 or TRBV12-4 and TRBJ2-1, with D uncertain. Between the trimmed V and J ends, which lost 6 bases and 9 bases, there was a span of 15 bases. The CDR3 spans 13 residues. DNA of the CDR3: TGTGCCAGCAGCCCCTCGGGTTTCCCTGAGCAGTTCTTC. It translates to CASSPSGFPEQFF.

This clonotype appeared a few times. The J gene is TRBJ2-7, the V gene TRBV29-1, with D perhaps matching TRBD1 (6 bases). V lost 7 bases, J lost 6 bases, and 22 bases lay in between. Germline CDR1 is SQVTM and CDR2 is ANQGSEA. The CDR3 loop spans 14 amino acids. The CDR3 DNA is TGCAGCGCCCAGGGCCACAGGGACCGAAGCGAGCAGTACTTC. It codes for CSAQGHRDRSEQYF.

Turning to this clonotype: A read error may account for a junction end that differs from germline. CDR3 loop: CASRPKGGTLAF. The CDR3, as DNA: TGTGCCAGCAGACCGAAAGGGGGGACATTGGCCTTC. The chain combines TRBV12-3 or TRBV12-4 with TRBJ1-2; D is possibly TRBD1 (6 bases). The CDR3 loop spans 12 amino acids.

The chain carries TRBV29-1 and TRBJ2-5; 11 positions agree with TRBD2. The J segment lost 4 bases and the V segment lost 6 bases, leaving 7 bases of the junction unmatched. This CDR3 is 14 amino acids long. Germline CDR1 SQVTM, CDR2 ANQGSEA. The CDR3: CSVISGRAGETQYF. In DNA, the CDR3 is TGCAGCGTGATTAGCGGGAGGGCTGGAGAGACCCAGTACTTC.

In this sample, this clonotype turned up a few times. CDR3: CASSLGNGLTYNEQFF. The CDR3 DNA reads TGTGCCAGCAGCTTAGGGAACGGATTAACATACAATGAGCAGTTCTTC. This sequence joins TRBV7-2 and TRBJ2-1; D not certain. The CDR3 runs 16 residues. Germline CDR1 and CDR2: SGHTA and FQGNSA. V lost 1 base to trimming and J lost 4 bases, with 14 bases between them.

The chain employs TRBV12-3 or TRBV12-4 and TRBJ2-3, with D perhaps TRBD1 (5 bases). V was pared by 5 bases and J by 0 bases, with 9 bases between. This CDR3 region has 14 residues. The CDR3 reads CASSLQESTDTQYF. CDR3 nucleotide sequence: TGTGCCAGCAGTCTACAGGAGAGCACAGATACGCAGTATTTT.

This clonotype showed up just a few times. The chain has TRBV12-3 or TRBV12-4 and TRBJ2-5, with unresolved D. Trimming stripped 5 bases from V and 5 bases from J, with 12 bases between. The CDR3 is 13 amino acids. CDR3 sequence reads: CASSPRHGETQYF. CDR3 DNA sequence: TGTGCCAGCAGTCCGAGACATGGTGAGACCCAGTACTTC.

This clonotype was seen a few times. The V call is TRBV5-6, the J call TRBJ2-3; 8 nucleotides line up with TRBD2. Germline V CDR1 and CDR2: SGHDT, YYEEEE. Trimming took 1 base from V and 5 from J; bases not matched to a gene: 6. The CDR3 totals 15 residues. The CDR3 here is CASSLPPGGGDTQYF. Written as DNA, the CDR3 is TGTGCCAGCAGCTTGCCCCCGGGAGGGGGAGATACGCAGTATTTT.

V and J are TRBV3-1 and TRBJ1-2, with TRBD1 matching 7 bases. CDR1 and CDR2 (germline): LGHDT, YNNKEL (reference sequence). This CDR3 comprises 14 residues. With V trimmed by 1 base and J by 5 bases, 4 bases remained unmatched. The CDR3 coding sequence is TGTGCCAGCAGCCAAGGACAGGGACTTTATGGCTACACCTTC. This sequence encodes CASSQGQGLYGYTF.

This clonotype has only a few counts. This chain uses TRBV20-1 with TRBJ2-5; D call uncertain. The CDR3 runs 15 residues. CDR1 and CDR2 from the germline V gene are DFQATT and SNEGSKA (reference sequence). The V and J ends lost 1 base and 0 bases respectively, with 12 bases between them. CDR3 sequence: CSARVAKPYQETQYF. For the CDR3, the DNA is TGCAGTGCTAGAGTTGCGAAGCCGTACCAAGAGACCCAGTACTTC.

This clonotype was observed a handful of times. V and J are TRBV10-3 and TRBJ2-7; D is uncertain. The germline V gene encodes CDR1 ENHRY and CDR2 SYGVKD. With 8 bases removed from V and 3 bases from J, the gap between germline ends came to 14 bases. CDR3 size: 13 residues. CDR3 residues: CAIPPGSCYEQYF. The CDR3 DNA follows: TGTGCCATCCCCCCCGGCAGCTGCTACGAGCAGTACTTC.

This rearrangement joins TRBV12-3 or TRBV12-4 to TRBJ2-7; 8 nucleotides align to TRBD1. This CDR3 comprises 15 residues. The V gene end was trimmed by 5 bases and the J gene end by 4 bases; junction bases not matched to a gene: 10. CDR3 sequence reads: CASSLQGVGRYEQYF. The CDR3 region has the DNA TGTGCCAGCAGTCTACAGGGGGTCGGTCGATACGAGCAGTACTTC.

The chain combines TRBV25-1 with TRBJ2-1; possible D gene TRBD1, 5 bases. Trimming left V 11 bases short and J 4 bases short, with 21 bases between. The CDR3 is made up of 15 amino acids. In germline, CDR1 is MGHDK, CDR2 SYGVNS. For the CDR3, the DNA is TGTGCCGGACCTGAGGAGCTAGGGGTTTACAATGAGCAGTTCTTC. It specifies CAGPEELGVYNEQFF.

This clonotype appeared many times. The genes are TRBV6-6 and TRBJ2-7, with 8 bases lining up with TRBD1. Germline CDR1 MNHNY, CDR2 SVGAGI (reference sequence). The CDR3 has 11 amino acids. The junction had 0 bases not matched to a gene; V was cut back by 8 bases and J by 3 bases. The CDR3 reads CASDRGYEQYF. The CDR3 DNA follows: TGTGCCAGCGACAGGGGCTACGAGCAGTACTTC.

This clonotype showed up just a few times. J is TRBJ2-1 and V is TRBV12-3 or TRBV12-4; 9 nucleotides match TRBD2. This CDR3 is built from 15 residues. Unmatched junction bases numbered 15, after V lost 10 bases and J lost 8 bases. This CDR3 reads CAIKNTGTSPHEQFF. The CDR3, as DNA: TGTGCCATCAAAAATACCGGGACTAGCCCCCATGAGCAGTTCTTC.

There are a few counts of this clonotype. J is TRBJ1-5 and V is TRBV4-1; D is possibly TRBD1 (5 bases). Germline V CDR1 and CDR2: MGHRA, YSYEKL. The CDR3 runs 15 residues. V dropped 1 base and J dropped 4 bases, with 11 bases sitting between them. CDR3 bases: TGCGCCAGCAGCCAAGGGACATTCGATAATCAGCCCCAGCATTTT. This codes for CASSQGTFDNQPQHF.

A single count supports this clonotype. V gene TRBV7-2 combines with J gene TRBJ2-2; D gene ambiguous. CDR3 length equals 17 residues. V dropped 7 bases and J dropped 3 bases, with 21 bases sitting between them. Germline V gene data show CDR1 as SGHTA and CDR2 as FQGNSA. The CDR3 nucleotides read TGTGCCAGCAAGCCTAAGGCTCCTCTACTCCACACCGGGGAGCTGTTTTTT. Protein: CASKPKAPLLHTGELFF.